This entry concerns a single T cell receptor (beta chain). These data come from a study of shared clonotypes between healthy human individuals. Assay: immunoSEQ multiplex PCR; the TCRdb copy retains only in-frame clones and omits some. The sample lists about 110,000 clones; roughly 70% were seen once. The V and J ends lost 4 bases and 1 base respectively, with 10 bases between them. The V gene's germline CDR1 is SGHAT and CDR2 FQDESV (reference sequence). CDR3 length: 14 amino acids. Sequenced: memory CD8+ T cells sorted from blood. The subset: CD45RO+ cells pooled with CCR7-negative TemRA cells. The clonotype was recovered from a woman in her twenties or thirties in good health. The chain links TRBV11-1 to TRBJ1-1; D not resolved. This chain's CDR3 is CASSSRPRNTEAFF. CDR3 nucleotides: TGTGCCAGCAGCTCTAGACCGAGGAACACTGAAGCTTTCTTT.